What follows are 28 T cell receptor beta chains derived from one specimen sequenced in a study of PD-L1 blockade in urothelial cancer. Sequencing used immunoSEQ multiplex PCR; TCRdb keeps in-frame clones, though not all of them. The sample has about 41,000 clones; 70% to 90% are singletons. Time point: peripheral blood 6 weeks after treatment start. The specimen was PBMCs, collected around atezolizumab (anti-PD-L1) treatment. The receptor set was obtained from a man aged 65-85 years with urothelial cancer.

The V and J genes are TRBV4-1 and TRBJ2-5; 8 nucleotides line up with TRBD2. The CDR3 is 14 residues long. V lost 1 base, J lost 5 bases, and 3 bases stayed unmatched. The germline V gene encodes CDR1 MGHRA and CDR2 YSYEKL. CDR3 sequence reads: CASSQGTSWETQYF. Written as DNA, the CDR3 is TGCGCCAGCAGCCAAGGGACTAGCTGGGAGACCCAGTACTTC.

This chain uses TRBV7-3 with TRBJ1-1; D gene unclear. With 6 bases removed from V and 4 bases from J, the gap between germline ends came to 12 bases. Germline values: CDR1 SGHTA, CDR2 FQGTGA. The CDR3 covers 13 residues. CDR3 DNA sequence: TGTGCCAGCAGTGAGGGTCCCGGCACTGAAGCTTTCTTT. It codes for CASSEGPGTEAFF.

The genes are TRBV7-9 and TRBJ2-1; the D gene is possibly TRBD2 (5 bases). The CDR3 covers 13 residues. V was shortened by 1 base and J by 4 bases, with 5 bases between the two germline ends. In germline, CDR1 is SEHNR, CDR2 FQNEAQ (reference sequence). CDR3 sequence reads: CASSLGLYNEQFF. The DNA of the CDR3 is TGTGCCAGCAGCTTAGGACTATACAATGAGCAGTTCTTC.

The J gene is TRBJ2-5, the V gene TRBV27; 14 bases fit TRBD2. The CDR3 sequence is 22 residues long. CDR1 and CDR2 (germline): MNHEY, SMNVEV (reference sequence). J was trimmed by 2 bases and V by 5 bases; bases with no gene match: 22. The CDR3 DNA sequence: TGTGCCAGCAGTCTGACCCCTCCTGTCCCGGGACTAGCGGGAGATAGGCAAGAGACCCAGTACTTC. Translation: CASSLTPPVPGLAGDRQETQYF.

The genes are TRBV14 and TRBJ1-3; 7 bases match TRBD1. Germline CDR1 reads SGHDN; CDR2 reads FVKESK. This CDR3 spans 17 amino acids. The ends lost 2 bases at V and 1 base at J; junction bases unmatched: 8. As DNA, the CDR3 is TGTGCCAGCAGCCAACCGGTCACAGGGGAATCTGGAAACACCATATATTTT. Its protein is CASSQPVTGESGNTIYF.

The V and J genes are TRBV6-5 and TRBJ2-7; D ambiguous. CDR3 size: 13 residues. Looked up from germline, CDR1 is MNHEY and CDR2 is SVGAGI. The ends were cut back, 0 bases at V and 3 bases at J, with 6 bases in the middle. The CDR3 DNA reads TGTGCCAGCAGTTACTCTTCTAACTACGAGCAGTACTTC. This codes for CASSYSSNYEQYF.

V and J are TRBV10-3 and TRBJ2-6; D is possibly TRBD1 (7 bases). The CDR3 loop spans 17 amino acids. Between the trimmed V and J ends, which lost 10 bases and 0 bases, there was a span of 19 bases. CDR1 is ENHRY and CDR2 is SYGVKD in the germline V gene. CDR3 protein: CATGAGQLVSGANVLTF. The CDR3 DNA reads as TGTGCCACAGGGGCGGGACAGCTCGTCTCTGGGGCCAACGTCCTGACTTTC.

This clone turned up a few times. J is TRBJ2-3 and V is TRBV5-1, with 9 bases matching TRBD2. Germline V CDR1 and CDR2: SGHRS, YFSETQ. Germline trimming cut 0 bases from V and 1 base from J; bases unmatched to any gene: 9. This CDR3 contains 18 residues. CDR3 in DNA: TGCGCCAGCAGCTTGGCGGCTAGCGGGATAGGGGGCACAGATACGCAGTATTTT. It yields the protein CASSLAASGIGGTDTQYF.

The chain combines TRBV9 with TRBJ2-7, with a possible D match to TRBD2 (6 bases). The CDR3 spans 13 residues. The V and J ends lost 4 bases and 6 bases respectively, with 14 bases between them. Per germline, CDR1 SGDLS and CDR2 YYNGEE. The CDR3 DNA follows: TGTGCCAGCAGCTTTGACCCGGAGGGCGAGCAGTACTTC. It yields the protein CASSFDPEGEQYF.

The rearrangement joins TRBV15 to TRBJ1-1; the D gene is possibly TRBD1 (5 bases). The CDR3 extends over 14 amino acids. Deletions cut 4 bases from V and 4 bases from J, with 13 bases between. Germline V lookup: CDR1 LNHNV, CDR2 YYDKDF (reference sequence). The CDR3 spells CATSNLGGSTEAFF. CDR3 DNA sequence: TGTGCCACCAGCAATTTGGGGGGTTCCACTGAAGCTTTCTTT.

This CDR3 reads CASSSRGSETQYF. The CDR3 nucleotides are TGTGCCAGCAGCTCTCGGGGGTCAGAGACCCAGTACTTC. This chain connects TRBV5-4 to TRBJ2-5; weak D call: TRBD2 (6 bases). The V end lost 3 bases, the J end lost 4 bases, and 10 bases lay between the germline ends. The germline V gene encodes CDR1 SGHNT and CDR2 YYREEE (reference sequence). The CDR3 is 13 amino acids.

This chain joins TRBV5-1 and TRBJ2-7; 11 nucleotides line up with TRBD2. This CDR3 has 16 residues. J was trimmed by 5 bases and V by 2 bases; bases with no gene match: 9. Germline values: CDR1 SGHRS, CDR2 YFSETQ. The CDR3 here is CASSLGGASGRHEQYF. CDR3 sequence (DNA): TGCGCCAGCAGCTTAGGGGGGGCTAGCGGGAGGCACGAGCAGTACTTC.

Note on this clone: Mismatch with germline at one junction end may stem from a read error. The chain links TRBV7-7 to TRBJ2-7; tentative D call: TRBD1 (7 bases). This CDR3 comprises 15 residues. CDR1 SSHAT and CDR2 FNYEAQ come from the germline V gene (reference sequence). The CDR3 here is CASSSGAGGPYEQYF. The CDR3 DNA follows: TGTGCTAGCAGCTCCGGGGCAGGGGGGCCATACGAGCAGTACTTC.

The chain has TRBV28 and TRBJ2-2; 15 nucleotides agree with TRBD2. J was trimmed by 6 bases and V by 5 bases; bases with no gene match: 7. Germline lookup yields CDR1 MDHEN and CDR2 SYDVKM. The CDR3 is made up of 17 amino acids. The DNA of the CDR3 is TGTGCCAGCAGTCTCCCCGGACTAGCGGGAGGGGCCGGGGAGCTGTTTTTT. Translated, it gives CASSLPGLAGGAGELFF.

Only a few counts were recorded for this clone. V and J are TRBV30 and TRBJ2-7; the D gene is possibly TRBD2 (6 bases). Germline CDR1 reads GTSNPN; CDR2 reads SVGIG (reference sequence). This CDR3 comprises 13 residues. Trimming left V 1 base short and J 0 bases short, with 7 bases between. Here the CDR3 reads CAWSAGLSYEQYF. The CDR3 DNA is TGTGCCTGGAGTGCGGGACTCTCCTACGAGCAGTACTTC.

This sequence joins TRBV7-3 and TRBJ2-2; D is undetermined. This CDR3 has 14 amino acids. Trimming took off 8 bases at V and 7 bases at J, with 17 bases between the two ends. Germline-derived CDR1 and CDR2 are SGHTA and FQGTGA. The CDR3 coding sequence is TGTGCCAGCCGCTCCTCGTTAAATTTCGGGGAGCTGTTTTTT. Translated: CASRSSLNFGELFF.

The table lists this clone with a few counts. The V and J genes are TRBV30 and TRBJ2-3; 10 bases are shared with TRBD2. This CDR3 is built from 18 residues. V dropped 1 base and J dropped 0; count of bases not matched to a gene: 10. Per the germline V gene, CDR1 is GTSNPN and CDR2 is SVGIG (reference sequence). DNA of the CDR3: TGTGCCTGGAGTGACCCGACTAGCGGGTTATTTAGCACAGATACGCAGTATTTT. This codes for CAWSDPTSGLFSTDTQYF.

The chain carries TRBV7-2 and TRBJ2-1; TRBD1 agrees at 7 bases. This CDR3 has 15 amino acids. The germline CDR1 and CDR2 sequences are SGHTA and FQGNSA. With V trimmed by 5 bases and J by 4 bases, 8 bases remained unmatched. CDR3 amino acids: CASSQDRESYNEQFF. DNA for the CDR3: TGTGCCAGCAGCCAAGACAGGGAGAGTTACAATGAGCAGTTCTTC. Based on the CDR3 plus reference TRBV7-2 and TRBJ2-1, the full variable domain is GAGVSQSPSNKVTEKGKDVELRCDPISGHTALYWYRQSLGQGLEFLIYFQGNSAPDKSGLPSDRFSAERTGGSVSTLTIQRTQQEDSAVYLCASSQDRESYNEQFFGPGTRLTVL.

V gene TRBV29-1 combines with J gene TRBJ2-1; D possibly corresponds to TRBD2 (5 bases). Germline loops: CDR1 SQVTM, CDR2 ANQGSEA. This CDR3 is built from 13 residues. V was clipped by 4 bases and J by 7 bases, with 14 bases between them. The CDR3 coding sequence is TGCAGCGTTGGGACTGTAACCTCGAATGAGCAGTTCTTC. It encodes CSVGTVTSNEQFF.

This clone was observed a few times. V and J are TRBV29-1 and TRBJ2-7; a possible D gene is TRBD2 (6 bases). V lost 2 bases, J lost 5 bases, and 13 bases lay in between. Germline lookup yields CDR1 SQVTM and CDR2 ANQGSEA. The CDR3 loop spans 13 amino acids. Here the CDR3 reads CSVETLGGDEQYF. The CDR3 DNA reads as TGCAGCGTTGAAACACTCGGCGGGGACGAGCAGTACTTC.

The rearrangement links TRBV5-1 to TRBJ2-5; 11 nucleotides match TRBD2. J gave up 5 bases and V 0 bases, and 6 bases lay outside the gene matches. Looked up from germline, CDR1 is SGHRS and CDR2 is YFSETQ. CDR3 length: 16 amino acids. CDR3 bases: TGCGCCAGCAGCTTGGGAGTAGCGGGAGGGCATGAGACCCAGTACTTC. It yields the protein CASSLGVAGGHETQYF.

The chain combines TRBV18 with TRBJ1-2, with TRBD1 identical over 9 bases. The junction had 6 bases not matched to a gene; V was cut back by 3 bases and J by 7 bases. This CDR3 region has 14 residues. The V gene's germline CDR1 is KGHSH and CDR2 LQKENI. CDR3 residues: CASSPGGTGFGYTF. The CDR3 DNA sequence: TGTGCCAGCTCACCCGGGGGGACAGGGTTTGGCTACACCTTC.

The chain joins TRBV29-1 to TRBJ2-1; 7 bases align to TRBD1. The trim removed 8 bases at V and 2 bases at J, leaving 24 bases unmatched. CDR1 and CDR2 (germline): SQVTM, ANQGSEA. The CDR3 contains 19 residues. The CDR3 DNA sequence: TGCAGCACAGATAGCGAGTTTGGGGCCAGGGGGATCGCCTACAATGAGCAGTTCTTC. It is translated as CSTDSEFGARGIAYNEQFF.

The V and J genes are TRBV7-9 and TRBJ2-1, with 7 bases matching TRBD2. The trim removed 5 bases at V and 6 bases at J, leaving 13 bases unmatched. There are 16 residues in the CDR3. The germline V gene encodes CDR1 SEHNR and CDR2 FQNEAQ (reference sequence). The CDR3 bases are TGTGCCAGCAGCCGCCAGGCGGGAGTGTCTCGCAATGAGCAGTTCTTC. Its protein product is CASSRQAGVSRNEQFF.

The rearrangement joins TRBV7-9 to TRBJ2-5; 13 bases are shared with TRBD2. Germline CDR1 is SEHNR and CDR2 is FQNEAQ (reference sequence). The CDR3 is made up of 18 amino acids. V was clipped by 6 bases and J by 4 bases; unmatched bases: 14. CDR3 in amino acids: CASSSGLRLAGGGETQYF. Written as DNA, the CDR3 is TGTGCCAGCAGTTCGGGACTCCGACTAGCGGGAGGTGGAGAGACCCAGTACTTC.

This chain uses TRBV29-1 with TRBJ1-4; the D is unclear. CDR1 and CDR2 (germline): SQVTM, ANQGSEA. V shed 7 bases and J shed 7 bases, with 13 bases lying between them. The CDR3 is 12 amino acids. Written as DNA, the CDR3 is TGCAGCGGCGGGGTGGGCCCTGAAAAACTGTTTTTT. As protein: CSGGVGPEKLFF.

The V call is TRBV25-1, the J call TRBJ1-2; weak D call: TRBD1 (5 bases). The CDR3 runs 13 residues. CDR1 is MGHDK, CDR2 SYGVNS, per germline. Trimming left V 3 bases short and J 5 bases short, with 10 bases between. CDR3 amino acids: CASSDRVWYGYTF. Here the CDR3 DNA reads TGTGCCAGCAGTGACAGGGTTTGGTATGGCTACACCTTC.

The sample holds one count of this clone. The rearrangement links TRBV11-1 to TRBJ1-2, with 7 bases aligning to TRBD1. Germline CDR1 reads SGHAT; CDR2 reads FQDESV (reference sequence). The CDR3 contains 13 residues. Losses at the gene ends were 5 bases for V and 4 bases for J; bases not matched to a gene: 4. The CDR3 region is CASSPTGLYGYTF. In nucleotides, the CDR3 is TGTGCCAGCAGCCCGACAGGGCTCTATGGCTACACCTTC.